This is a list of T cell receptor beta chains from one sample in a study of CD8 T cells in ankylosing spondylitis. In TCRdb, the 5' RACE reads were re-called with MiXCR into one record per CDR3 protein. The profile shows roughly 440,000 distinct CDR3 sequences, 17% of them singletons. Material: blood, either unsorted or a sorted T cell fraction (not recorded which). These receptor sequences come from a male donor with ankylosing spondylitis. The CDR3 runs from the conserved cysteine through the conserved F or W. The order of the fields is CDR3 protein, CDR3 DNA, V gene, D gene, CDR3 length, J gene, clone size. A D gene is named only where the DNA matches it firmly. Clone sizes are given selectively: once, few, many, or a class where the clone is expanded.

CASSIWDSQTTNTGELFF,TGCGCCAGCAGCATCTGGGACTCACAAACCACGAACACCGGGGAGCTGTTTTTT,TRBV5-1,-,18,TRBJ2-2,few
CSARRGSNTGELFF,TGCAGTGCCAGGAGGGGATCAAACACCGGGGAGCTGTTTTTT,TRBV20-1,-,14,TRBJ2-2,-
CASSLQGGANTGELFF,TGTGCCAGCAGCTTACAGGGGGGCGCGAACACCGGGGAGCTGTTTTTT,TRBV7-9,-,16,TRBJ2-2,-
CASSYSVQGRTQYF,TGTGCCAGCAGTTACTCGGTTCAGGGACGGACCCAGTACTTC,TRBV6-5,-,14,TRBJ2-5,-
CASSVPGLAEIASTGELFF,TGTGCCAGCAGTGTCCCGGGGCTAGCGGAAATCGCGAGCACCGGGGAGCTGTTTTTT,TRBV6-1,TRBD2,19,TRBJ2-2,-
CSARTQGGHPYEQYF,TGCAGTGCTAGAACCCAAGGGGGGCATCCTTACGAGCAGTACTTC,TRBV20-1,-,15,TRBJ2-7,few
CSVVKSGATEAFF,TGCAGCGTTGTTAAGTCAGGGGCAACTGAAGCTTTCTTT,TRBV29-1,-,13,TRBJ1-1,-
CASSPMGQGISPLHF,TGTGCCAGCAGCCCCATGGGACAGGGGATCTCACCCCTCCACTTT,TRBV28,TRBD1,15,TRBJ1-6,few
CSARRSGAETQYF,TGCAGTGCTAGACGTAGTGGAGCGGAGACCCAGTACTTC,TRBV20-1,-,13,TRBJ2-5,-
CATSGGGQTGSLNQPQHF,TGTGCCACCAGCGGAGGGGGGCAGACAGGATCCCTCAATCAGCCCCAGCATTTT,TRBV15,-,18,TRBJ1-5,few
CASSLWVDGELFF,TGTGCCAGCAGCTTGTGGGTGGACGGGGAGCTGTTTTTT,TRBV5-5,-,13,TRBJ2-2,few
CASSAPGTLGYEQYF,TGTGCCAGCAGCGCCCCCGGGACACTAGGCTACGAGCAGTACTTC,TRBV11-2,-,15,TRBJ2-7,-
CASSLRVDSGANVLTF,TGTGCCAGCAGCTTGAGAGTGGACTCTGGGGCCAACGTCCTGACTTTC,TRBV5-5,-,16,TRBJ2-6,-
CASRATNWGNSNQPQHF,TGTGCCAGCAGAGCAACAAACTGGGGCAATAGCAATCAGCCCCAGCATTTT,TRBV6-1,-,17,TRBJ1-5,-
CASSGRREGDTTLTDTQYF,TGTGCCAGCAGTGGCCGGCGGGAGGGTGACACTACACTCACAGATACGCAGTATTTT,TRBV12-3/TRBV12-4,TRBD2,19,TRBJ2-3,many
CAWSGGKIGETQYF,TGTGCCTGGAGTGGCGGGAAAATCGGGGAGACCCAGTACTTC,TRBV30,-,14,TRBJ2-5,-
CASSLEGRNPGNTIYF,TGTGCCAGCAGCTTAGAAGGCAGAAACCCTGGAAACACCATATATTTT,TRBV7-2,-,16,TRBJ1-3,few
CSAQGSGVSTEAFF,TGCAGTGCTCAAGGTTCGGGGGTTAGCACTGAAGCTTTCTTT,TRBV20-1,-,14,TRBJ1-1,few
CASSPVEGPYGYTF,TGTGCCAGCTCACCAGTAGAAGGCCCCTATGGCTACACCTTC,TRBV18,-,14,TRBJ1-2,-
CAWSPPDRLTYEQYF,TGTGCCTGGAGTCCCCCGGACAGGTTAACCTACGAGCAGTACTTC,TRBV30,TRBD1,15,TRBJ2-7,few
CASSRNQGTYNEQFF,TGTGCCAGCAGCCGGAACCAGGGTACCTACAATGAGCAGTTCTTC,TRBV7-2,-,15,TRBJ2-1,-
CASSYSGGRINSPLHF,TGTGCCAGCAGTTACTCCGGGGGAAGGATTAATTCACCCCTCCACTTT,TRBV6-5,-,16,TRBJ1-6,few
CASSLGQGSFTGELFF,TGTGCCAGCTCACTGGGACAGGGTAGTTTCACCGGGGAGCTGTTTTTT,TRBV18,TRBD1,16,TRBJ2-2,-
CASSRSGANTGELFF,TGCGCCAGCAGCCGTAGCGGAGCGAACACCGGGGAGCTGTTTTTT,TRBV5-1,-,15,TRBJ2-2,many
CSAKTSGSYIQYF,TGCAGTGCTAAAACTAGCGGGAGCTACATTCAGTACTTC,TRBV20-1,TRBD2,13,TRBJ2-4,-
CASSSGDWDQPQHF,TGTGCCAGCAGCAGCGGGGACTGGGATCAGCCCCAGCATTTT,TRBV7-9,-,14,TRBJ1-5,few
CATSDYNTGELFF,TGTGCCACCAGTGACTATAATACCGGGGAGCTGTTTTTT,TRBV24-1,-,13,TRBJ2-2,many